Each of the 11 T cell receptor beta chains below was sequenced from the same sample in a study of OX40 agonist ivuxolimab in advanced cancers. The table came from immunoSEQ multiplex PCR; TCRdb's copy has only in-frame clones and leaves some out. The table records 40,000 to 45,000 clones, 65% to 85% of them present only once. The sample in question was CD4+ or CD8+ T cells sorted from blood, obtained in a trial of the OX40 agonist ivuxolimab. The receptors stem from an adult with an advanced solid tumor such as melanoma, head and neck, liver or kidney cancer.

The DNA for the CDR3 is TGTGCCAGCAGTTCCCTGGGGTCGGGGGGGGCGAGGGCTTTCTTT. Residues: CASSSLGSGGARAFF. V and J are TRBV27 and TRBJ1-1; possible D gene TRBD1, 6 bases. CDR1 is MNHEY and CDR2 is SMNVEV in the germline V gene (reference sequence). The CDR3 is 15 residues long. V was cut by 4 bases and J by 11 bases, with 23 bases left in between.

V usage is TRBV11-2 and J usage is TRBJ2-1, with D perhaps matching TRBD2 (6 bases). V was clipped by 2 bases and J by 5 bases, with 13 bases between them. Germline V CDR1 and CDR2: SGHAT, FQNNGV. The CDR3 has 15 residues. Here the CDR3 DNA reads TGTGCCAGCAGCTTAAGGCTAGCGATACACAATGAGCAGTTCTTC. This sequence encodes CASSLRLAIHNEQFF.

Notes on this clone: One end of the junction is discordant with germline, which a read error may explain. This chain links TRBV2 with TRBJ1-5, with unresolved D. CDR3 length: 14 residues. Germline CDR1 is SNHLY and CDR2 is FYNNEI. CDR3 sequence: CASSNDGNYQSQHF. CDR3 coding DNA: TGTGCCAGCAGCAACGACGGGAATTATCAGTCCCAGCATTTT.

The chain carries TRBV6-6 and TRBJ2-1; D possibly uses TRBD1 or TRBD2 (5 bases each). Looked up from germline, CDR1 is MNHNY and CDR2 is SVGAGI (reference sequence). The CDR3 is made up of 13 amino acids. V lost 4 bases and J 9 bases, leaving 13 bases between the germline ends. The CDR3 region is CASSSPGAGEQFF. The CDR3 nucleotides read TGTGCCAGCAGTTCCCCCGGGGCGGGTGAGCAGTTCTTC.

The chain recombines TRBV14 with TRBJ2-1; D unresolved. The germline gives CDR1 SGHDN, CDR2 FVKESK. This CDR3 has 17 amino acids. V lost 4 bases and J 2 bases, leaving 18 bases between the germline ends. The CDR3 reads CASSPRAGVGAYNEQFF. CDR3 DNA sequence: TGTGCCAGCAGCCCGAGAGCTGGGGTAGGCGCCTACAATGAGCAGTTCTTC.

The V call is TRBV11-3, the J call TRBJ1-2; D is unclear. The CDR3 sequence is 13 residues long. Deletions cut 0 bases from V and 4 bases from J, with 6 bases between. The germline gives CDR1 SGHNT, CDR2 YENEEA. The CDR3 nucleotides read TGTGCCAGCAGCTTAGACAGCGCCTATGGCTACACCTTC. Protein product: CASSLDSAYGYTF.

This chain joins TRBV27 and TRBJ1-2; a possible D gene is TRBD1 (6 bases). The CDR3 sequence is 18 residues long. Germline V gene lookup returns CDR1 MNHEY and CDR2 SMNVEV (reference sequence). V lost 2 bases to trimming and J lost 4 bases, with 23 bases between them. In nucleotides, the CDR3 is TGTGCCAGCAGTTTAAGGTTTGACAGGAGGGCCTTGGGCTATGGCTACACCTTC. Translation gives CASSLRFDRRALGYGYTF.

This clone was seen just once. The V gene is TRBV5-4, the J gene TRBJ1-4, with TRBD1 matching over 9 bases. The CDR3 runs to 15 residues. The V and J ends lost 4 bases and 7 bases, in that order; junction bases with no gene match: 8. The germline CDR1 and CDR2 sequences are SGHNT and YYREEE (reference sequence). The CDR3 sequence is CASSTRTGEGEKLFF. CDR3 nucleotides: TGTGCCAGCAGCACCCGGACAGGGGAGGGTGAAAAACTGTTTTTT.

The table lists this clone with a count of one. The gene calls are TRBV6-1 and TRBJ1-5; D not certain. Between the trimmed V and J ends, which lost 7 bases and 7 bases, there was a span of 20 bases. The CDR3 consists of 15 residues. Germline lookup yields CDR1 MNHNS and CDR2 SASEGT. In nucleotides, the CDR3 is TGTGCCAGCAATCGACGGGGAGGGTACGGGCAGCCCCAGCATTTT. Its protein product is CASNRRGGYGQPQHF.

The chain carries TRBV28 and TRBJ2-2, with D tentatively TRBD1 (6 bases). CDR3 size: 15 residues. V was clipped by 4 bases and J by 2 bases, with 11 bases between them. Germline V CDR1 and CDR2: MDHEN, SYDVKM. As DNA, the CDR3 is TGTGCCAGCAGTTATATCAGGGGTAACACCGGGGAGCTGTTTTTT. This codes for CASSYIRGNTGELFF.

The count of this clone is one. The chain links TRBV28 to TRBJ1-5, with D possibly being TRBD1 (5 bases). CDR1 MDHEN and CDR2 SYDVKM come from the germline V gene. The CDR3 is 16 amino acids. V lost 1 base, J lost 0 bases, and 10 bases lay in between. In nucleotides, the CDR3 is TGTGCCAGCAGTTTATTTTTAGGGGATAGCAATCAGCCCCAGCATTTT. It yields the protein CASSLFLGDSNQPQHF. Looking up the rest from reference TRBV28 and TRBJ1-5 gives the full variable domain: DVKVTQSSRYLVKRTGEKVFLECVQDMDHENMFWYRQDPGLGLRLIYFSYDVKMKEKGDIPEGYSVSREKKERFSLILESASTNQTSMYLCASSLFLGDSNQPQHFGDGTRLSIL.